This TCR beta chain derives from a study of regulatory T cells in long-lasting Graves disease. This clonotype was observed many times. Libraries of TCR beta came from iRepertoire HTBI primers plus Arm-PCR of CDR3 regions. Each CDR3 protein gets one entry after TCRdb re-called the multiplex PCR reads with MiXCR. The sample has about 540,000 distinct CDR3 sequences; around an eighth are singletons. Time point reported: newly diagnosed GD, antithyroid drugs for less than 3 months. The TCR library was made from RNA that had been extracted from PBMCs in TRIzol. This CDR3 region has 17 residues. The germline V gene encodes CDR1 SQVTM and CDR2 ANQGSEA. The junction had 13 bases not matched to a gene; V was cut back by 5 bases and J by 5 bases. This same sample was also part of a study on T cells in Graves' hyperthyroidism and ophthalmopathy. That paper adds: Ophthalmopathy was told apart from stable hyperthyroidism by a 13 V-J model.

The chain recombines TRBV29-1 with TRBJ2-1, with TRBD2 matching over 12 bases. The input for sequencing was peripheral blood mononuclear cells (PBMCs), taken at new diagnosis, from a patient treated with antithyroid drugs. This receptor was taken from a man aged 30-40 years with Graves disease. The CDR3 here is CSVRLRTSGIRDNEQFF. The CDR3 nucleotides read TGCAGCGTTCGACTTCGGACTAGCGGGATTCGAGACAATGAGCAGTTCTTC.